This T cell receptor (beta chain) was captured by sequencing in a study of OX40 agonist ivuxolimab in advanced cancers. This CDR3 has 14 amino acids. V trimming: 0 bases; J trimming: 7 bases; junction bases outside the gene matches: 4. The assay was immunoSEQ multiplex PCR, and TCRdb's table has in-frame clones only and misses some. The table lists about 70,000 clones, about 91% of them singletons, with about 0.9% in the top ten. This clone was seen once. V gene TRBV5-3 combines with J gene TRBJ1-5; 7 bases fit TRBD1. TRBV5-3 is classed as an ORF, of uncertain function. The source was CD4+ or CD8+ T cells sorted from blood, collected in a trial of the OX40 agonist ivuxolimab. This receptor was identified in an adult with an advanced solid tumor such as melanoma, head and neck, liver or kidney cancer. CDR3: CARSLGDSYQPQHF. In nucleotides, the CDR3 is TGTGCCAGAAGCTTGGGGGACAGTTACCAGCCCCAGCATTTT.